A selection of T cell receptor beta chains follows, all from one sample in a study of siplizumab effects on memory and regulatory T cells. TCRdb's copy holds only in-frame clones and misses some; the assay was immunoSEQ multiplex PCR. The data contain over 95,000 clones, about 94% of them singletons. Sample: non-Treg CD4+ T cells sorted from blood. These TCRs come from a human donor in good health. Each CDR3 is given with its conserved first and last residue.

>TRBJ1-2|TRBV27
CASSQGGRVGGYTF
>TRBJ2-7|TRBV28
CASGDRDEQYF
>TRBJ1-6|TRBV5-1
CASSETGDISYNSPLHF
>TRBJ2-1|TRBV5-1
CASSLALTEGNEQFF
>TRBJ1-1|TRBV11-2
CASSSNTEAFF
>TRBJ1-2|TRBV19
CASSSRDRGYTF
>TRBJ1-2|TRBV5-1
CASSLATGANYGYTF
>TRBJ1-5|TRBV4-1
CASRFPGQPQHF
>TRBJ1-2|TRBV29-1
CSTRDRVDYGYTF
>TRBJ1-5|TRBV19
CASSIEGYGQPQHF
>TRBJ1-1|TRBV11-2
CASSQPAPGEAFF
>TRBJ2-5|TRBV2
CASTQTQETQYF
>TRBJ1-5|TRBV5-6
CASSLGTANQPQHF
>TRBJ1-2|TRBV7-2
CASSLGALDGYTF
>TRBJ1-2|TRBV6-1
CASSRWENYGYTF
>TRBJ2-1|TRBV27
CASSLSMVAGGPYNEQFF
>TRBJ2-3|TRBV7-2
CASSFYVDTQYF
>TRBJ1-1|TRBV19
CASSMVETAAFF